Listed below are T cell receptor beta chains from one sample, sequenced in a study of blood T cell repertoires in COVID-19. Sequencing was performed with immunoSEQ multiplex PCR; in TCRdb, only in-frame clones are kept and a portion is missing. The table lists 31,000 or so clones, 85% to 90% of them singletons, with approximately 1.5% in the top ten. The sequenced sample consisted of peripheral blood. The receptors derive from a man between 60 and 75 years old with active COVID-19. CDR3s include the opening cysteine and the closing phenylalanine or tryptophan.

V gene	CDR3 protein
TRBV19	CASSAGQEGYIQYF
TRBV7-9	CASSMLAGGPTDTQYF
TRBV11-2	CASSLVNRGVTF
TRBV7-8	CASSFQFPGNSPLHF
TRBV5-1	CASSLAGNTEAFF
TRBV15	CATSRDLGDGYTF
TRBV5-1	CASSLAATSGSYEQYF
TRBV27	CASSYRGSDNQPQHF
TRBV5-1	CASSSQGQGQPQHF
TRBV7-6	CASSQNTEAFF
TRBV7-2	CASRPPGLAGGSQETQYF
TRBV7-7	CASSLEQGLNTGELFF
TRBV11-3	CASSLRGTGGIEQYF
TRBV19	CASSHREVEQFF
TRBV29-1	CSVEVAGDQETQYF
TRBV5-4	CASSFRRGPSYEQYF
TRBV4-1	CASSQGDYFTDTQYF
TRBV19	CASNNGPGDHPWGSPLHF
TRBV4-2	CASSHQLAGGQHEQFF
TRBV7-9	CASSPGGTGWETQYF
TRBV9	CASTAGARITGELFF